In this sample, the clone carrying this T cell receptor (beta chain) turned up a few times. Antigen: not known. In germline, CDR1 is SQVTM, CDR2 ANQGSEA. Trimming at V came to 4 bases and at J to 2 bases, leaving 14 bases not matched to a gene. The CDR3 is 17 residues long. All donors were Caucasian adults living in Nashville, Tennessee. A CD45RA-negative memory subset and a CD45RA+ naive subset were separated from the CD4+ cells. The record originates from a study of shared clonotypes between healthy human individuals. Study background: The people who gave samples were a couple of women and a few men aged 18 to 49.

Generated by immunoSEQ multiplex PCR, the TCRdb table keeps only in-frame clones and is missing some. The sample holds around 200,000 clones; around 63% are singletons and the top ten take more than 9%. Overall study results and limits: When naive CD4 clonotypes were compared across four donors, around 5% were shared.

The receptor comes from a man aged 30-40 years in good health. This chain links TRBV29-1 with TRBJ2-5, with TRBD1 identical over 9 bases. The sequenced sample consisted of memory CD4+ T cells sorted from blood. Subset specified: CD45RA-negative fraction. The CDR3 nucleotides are TGCAGCGTTGGACTAAAGGACAGGGGATGGGTTCAAGAGACCCAGTACTTC. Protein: CSVGLKDRGWVQETQYF.